Listed below are T cell receptor beta chains from one sample, sequenced in a study of OX40 agonist ivuxolimab in advanced cancers. TCRdb's table, derived via immunoSEQ multiplex PCR, lists solely in-frame clones and lacks some. The sample carries 20,000 to 30,000 clones, roughly 79% recorded once. Sample: CD4+ or CD8+ T cells sorted from blood, taken in a trial of the OX40 agonist ivuxolimab. The receptors stem from an adult with an advanced solid tumor such as melanoma, head and neck, liver or kidney cancer. The CDR3 runs from the conserved cysteine through the conserved F or W. D genes are given only for firm matches. Rows give clone size only sometimes, using once, few, many, or a class for an expanded clone.

D gene: TRBD2
V gene: TRBV7-2
CDR3 length: 17
clone size: -
J gene: TRBJ2-5
CDR3 DNA: TGTGCCAGCAGCCAGTCATCCGGGACTAGCGGCCCCCGGACCCAGTACTTC
CDR3 protein: CASSQSSGTSGPRTQYF

D gene: -
V gene: TRBV10-3
CDR3 length: 14
clone size: -
J gene: TRBJ1-2
CDR3 DNA: TGTGCCATCAGTGAACTGCCAACTAACTATGGCTACACCTTC
CDR3 protein: CAISELPTNYGYTF

D gene: -
V gene: TRBV18
CDR3 length: 16
clone size: -
J gene: TRBJ2-5
CDR3 DNA: TGTGCCAGCTCACCAGTCATGGGGGGACCAGAAGAGACCCAGTACTTC
CDR3 protein: CASSPVMGGPEETQYF

D gene: TRBD1
V gene: TRBV29-1
CDR3 length: 13
clone size: few
J gene: TRBJ2-7
CDR3 DNA: TGCAGCGTTGGGCAGGGGGAGTCCTACGAGCAGTACTTC
CDR3 protein: CSVGQGESYEQYF

D gene: TRBD1
V gene: TRBV7-8
CDR3 length: 17
clone size: -
J gene: TRBJ2-2
CDR3 DNA: TGTGCCAGCAGCTTTACCCGGGACAGGGGGAACACCGGGGAGCTGTTTTTT
CDR3 protein: CASSFTRDRGNTGELFF

D gene: -
V gene: TRBV5-5
CDR3 length: 13
clone size: -
J gene: TRBJ1-1
CDR3 DNA: TGTGCCAGCAGCTTGGGCTGGCAGGGTGAAGCTTTCTTT
CDR3 protein: CASSLGWQGEAFF

D gene: -
V gene: TRBV29-1
CDR3 length: 13
clone size: -
J gene: TRBJ1-4
CDR3 DNA: TGCAGCGTTGAGAGGGGCGCGGACGAAAAACTGTTTTTT
CDR3 protein: CSVERGADEKLFF

D gene: -
V gene: TRBV30
CDR3 length: 13
clone size: -
J gene: TRBJ1-5
CDR3 DNA: TGTGCCTGGAGTCAAGGTCCCAATCAGCCCCAGCATTTT
CDR3 protein: CAWSQGPNQPQHF

D gene: -
V gene: TRBV7-2
CDR3 length: 14
clone size: -
J gene: TRBJ2-7
CDR3 DNA: TGTGCCAGCAGCTTAGCCGGACACTTCTACGAGCAGTACTTC
CDR3 protein: CASSLAGHFYEQYF

D gene: -
V gene: TRBV20-1
CDR3 length: 10
clone size: -
J gene: TRBJ2-3
CDR3 DNA: TGCAGTGCTAGCTCAGATACGCAGTATTTT
CDR3 protein: CSASSDTQYF

D gene: TRBD1
V gene: TRBV27
CDR3 length: 17
clone size: few
J gene: TRBJ1-1
CDR3 DNA: TGTGCCAGCGCCTACGGAGGGACAGGGGCTATGAACACTGAAGCTTTCTTT
CDR3 protein: CASAYGGTGAMNTEAFF

D gene: -
V gene: TRBV27
CDR3 length: 14
clone size: -
J gene: TRBJ1-3
CDR3 DNA: TGTGCCAGCAGTTTACGGGACTCTGGAAACACCATATATTTT
CDR3 protein: CASSLRDSGNTIYF